These 31 T cell receptor beta chains were all obtained from the same sample, sequenced in a study of identical twins. Each CDR3 protein is one row after TCRdb ran MiXCR on the 5' RACE reads. The table records 200,000 to 250,000 distinct CDR3 sequences, approximately 6.8% of them present only once. This sample also belongs to another study, concerning yellow fever vaccine responses in identical twins.

Sequencing used CD8+ T cells sorted from blood. Receptor source: a woman aged 18 to 35 in good health.

A few counts support this clonotype. The chain recombines TRBV28 with TRBJ1-5; 7 nucleotides line up with TRBD1. V lost 5 bases, J lost 0 bases, and 7 bases stayed unmatched. The germline V gene encodes CDR1 MDHEN and CDR2 SYDVKM. The CDR3 loop spans 16 amino acids. The CDR3 DNA reads TGTGCCAGCAGTCAAAAGGGACAGAATAGCAATCAGCCCCAGCATTTT. Protein sequence: CASSQKGQNSNQPQHF.

This clonotype was recorded at least ten times. The chain carries TRBV7-8 and TRBJ2-3; the match to TRBD2 covers 9 bases. Germline lookup yields CDR1 SGHVS and CDR2 FQNEAQ. Trimming removed 5 bases from V and 2 bases from J; junction bases left unmatched: 5. The CDR3 runs to 15 residues. CDR3 in amino acids: CASSRAGGLTDTQYF. Here the CDR3 DNA reads TGTGCCAGCAGCCGAGCGGGGGGACTCACAGATACGCAGTATTTT.

The sample holds a few counts of this clonotype. The chain employs TRBV2 and TRBJ2-1; D may be TRBD2 (5 bases). The germline V gene has CDR1 SNHLY and CDR2 FYNNEI. V lost 6 bases to trimming and J lost 5 bases, with 17 bases between them. The CDR3 consists of 15 residues. CDR3 sequence (DNA): TGTGCCAGCAGCGAATACCATTTACTAGACAATGAGCAGTTCTTC. Amino acid sequence: CASSEYHLLDNEQFF. Supplemented by reference TRBV2 and TRBJ2-1, the full variable domain reads EPEVTQTPSHQVTQMGQEVILRCVPISNHLYFYWYRQILGQKVEFLVSFYNNEISEKSEIFDDQFSVERPDGSNFTLKIRSTKLEDSAMYFCASSEYHLLDNEQFFGPGTRLTVL.

The genes are TRBV24-1 and TRBJ2-7, with 10 bases identical to TRBD2. V trimming: 6 bases; J trimming: 0 bases; junction bases outside the gene matches: 10. The CDR3 is 17 residues long. Germline loops: CDR1 KGHDR, CDR2 SFDVKD. CDR3 amino acids: CATSWTSGRYRSYEQYF. The CDR3 coding sequence is TGTGCCACCAGTTGGACTAGCGGACGGTATCGCTCCTACGAGCAGTACTTC.

This clonotype was observed a few times. The chain recombines TRBV7-6 with TRBJ2-2; D is uncertain. Germline V gene data show CDR1 as SGHVS and CDR2 as FNYEAQ. The CDR3 is made up of 14 amino acids. The V gene lost 1 base and the J gene lost 5 bases, with 8 bases spanning the gap. The CDR3 nucleotides are TGTGCCAGCAGCTTAGGTTTAAGTACCGGGGAGCTGTTTTTT. Its protein product is CASSLGLSTGELFF.

The rearrangement uses TRBV20-1 and TRBJ2-7; 9 bases map to TRBD1. The germline V gene encodes CDR1 DFQATT and CDR2 SNEGSKA (reference sequence). The trim removed 5 bases at V and 7 bases at J, leaving 15 bases unmatched. This CDR3 has 15 amino acids. The CDR3 DNA sequence: TGCAGTGCTCCAGAAACCGGGACAGGGAACAGGGAGCAGTACTTC. It translates to CSAPETGTGNREQYF.

Ten or more counts support this clonotype. The chain combines TRBV29-1 with TRBJ1-2; D is unclear. Per germline, CDR1 SQVTM and CDR2 ANQGSEA. This CDR3 is 14 amino acids long. Trimming took off 1 base at V and 3 bases at J, with 12 bases between the two ends. The CDR3 protein is CSVEVVTEDYGYTF. As DNA, the CDR3 is TGCAGCGTTGAAGTTGTCACTGAAGACTATGGCTACACCTTC. Filled out from reference TRBV29-1 and TRBJ1-2, the complete variable domain reads SAVISQKPSRDICQRGTSLTIQCQVDSQVTMMFWYRQQPGQSLTLIATANQGSEATYESGFVIDKFPISRPNLTFSTLTVSNMSPEDSSIYLCSVEVVTEDYGYTFGSGTRLTVV.

This clonotype turned up a few times. This rearrangement joins TRBV27 to TRBJ2-7; TRBD2 aligns across 10 bases. The germline V gene encodes CDR1 MNHEY and CDR2 SMNVEV (reference sequence). This CDR3 contains 15 residues. With 6 bases clipped from V and 4 bases from J, the junction kept 9 bases outside the gene matches. The CDR3 sequence is CASSRPGLAPYEQYF. The DNA of the CDR3 is TGTGCCAGCAGCCGGCCGGGACTAGCGCCTTACGAGCAGTACTTC.

This clonotype was seen at least ten times. The chain employs TRBV9 and TRBJ2-7; 9 bases fit TRBD2. The germline V gene has CDR1 SGDLS and CDR2 YYNGEE. V dropped 0 bases and J dropped 2; count of bases not matched to a gene: 6. The CDR3 sequence is 16 residues long. Written as DNA, the CDR3 is TGTGCCAGCAGCGTAGGTGACCTAGCGGGACCCTACGAGCAGTACTTC. Translated: CASSVGDLAGPYEQYF. Filled out from reference TRBV9 and TRBJ2-7, the complete variable domain reads DSGVTQTPKHLITATGQRVTLRCSPRSGDLSVYWYQQSLDQGLQFLIQYYNGEERAKGNILERFSAQQFPDLHSELNLSSLELGDSALYFCASSVGDLAGPYEQYFGPGTRLTVT.

This clonotype was seen a handful of times. The chain is built from TRBV15 and TRBJ1-3; 8 positions agree with TRBD1. The trim removed 1 base at V and 2 bases at J, leaving 4 bases unmatched. Germline loops: CDR1 LNHNV, CDR2 YYDKDF (reference sequence). This CDR3 region has 16 residues. CDR3 amino acids: CATSRGDRGAGNTIYF. Written as DNA, the CDR3 is TGTGCCACCAGCAGAGGTGACAGGGGAGCTGGAAACACCATATATTTT.

The chain is built from TRBV29-1 and TRBJ2-7; D may be TRBD1 (5 bases). Germline values: CDR1 SQVTM, CDR2 ANQGSEA. CDR3 length equals 11 residues. Trimming stripped 3 bases from V and 8 bases from J, with 11 bases between. The CDR3 region is CSVDRGYKQYF. DNA for the CDR3: TGCAGCGTTGATAGGGGTTACAAGCAGTACTTC.

The chain carries TRBV27 and TRBJ2-3, with 13 bases identical to TRBD2. This CDR3 is 17 amino acids long. With 5 bases clipped from V and 2 bases from J, the junction kept 7 bases outside the gene matches. From germline, CDR1 is MNHEY and CDR2 SMNVEV (reference sequence). CDR3 bases: TGTGCCAGCAGTCTCGGGACTAGCGGGACACTCACAGATACGCAGTATTTT. It yields the protein CASSLGTSGTLTDTQYF.

The chain couples TRBV28 to TRBJ1-6; D remains unclear. Germline V gene sequence: CDR1 MDHEN, CDR2 SYDVKM. Trimming cost V 1 base and J 10 bases, with 8 bases left between them. The CDR3 extends over 13 amino acids. CDR3 sequence: CASSLSGFSPLHF. The CDR3 DNA is TGTGCCAGCAGTTTATCTGGTTTCTCACCCCTCCACTTT.

The chain has TRBV28 and TRBJ2-1, with a tentative D call TRBD1 (7 bases). The germline V gene has CDR1 MDHEN and CDR2 SYDVKM. With 8 bases removed from V and 5 bases from J, the gap between germline ends came to 22 bases. There are 16 residues in the CDR3. The CDR3 DNA reads as TGTGCCAGCGGTTACTGGGCGGGGACAGCCGACAATGAGCAGTTCTTC. Translation: CASGYWAGTADNEQFF.

This clonotype was counted many times. The gene calls are TRBV12-3 or TRBV12-4 and TRBJ1-1, with D possibly TRBD1 on 6 matching bases. V lost 5 bases, J lost 1 base, and 14 bases lay in between. The CDR3 is 15 residues long. DNA for the CDR3: TGTGCCAGCAGTCCCTCGGGACATCGGAACACTGAAGCTTTCTTT. It yields the protein CASSPSGHRNTEAFF.

This sequence joins TRBV6-2 or TRBV6-3 and TRBJ2-1; 15 bases align to TRBD2. The V and J ends lost 2 bases and 4 bases, in that order; junction bases with no gene match: 9. CDR3 size: 19 residues. CDR1 and CDR2 from the germline V gene are MNHEY and SVGEGT. The CDR3 sequence: CASSYAGTSGRRGYNEQFF. In DNA, the CDR3 is TGTGCCAGCAGTTACGCCGGGACTAGCGGGAGGCGAGGGTACAATGAGCAGTTCTTC.

V usage is TRBV28 and J usage is TRBJ2-7; no firm D call. Between the trimmed V and J ends, which lost 3 bases and 0 bases, there was a span of 12 bases. CDR3 length equals 15 residues. CDR1 and CDR2 from the germline V gene are MDHEN and SYDVKM. CDR3 region: CASSFEVTASYEQYF. The DNA for the CDR3 is TGTGCCAGCAGTTTCGAGGTAACAGCCTCCTACGAGCAGTACTTC.

The V and J genes are TRBV7-9 and TRBJ2-3; 8 bases fit TRBD1. The germline V gene encodes CDR1 SEHNR and CDR2 FQNEAQ (reference sequence). The CDR3 has 15 amino acids. The V segment lost 5 bases and the J segment 0 bases; nucleotides outside the gene matches: 4. The CDR3 reads CASSPRTGSTDTQYF. The CDR3, as DNA: TGTGCCAGCAGCCCCCGGACAGGGAGCACAGATACGCAGTATTTT.

This clonotype was seen more than once but under ten times. This rearrangement joins TRBV20-1 to TRBJ2-3; 11 positions match TRBD2. The CDR3 has 16 amino acids. Germline trimming cut 3 bases from V and 5 bases from J; bases unmatched to any gene: 10. Germline loops: CDR1 DFQATT, CDR2 SNEGSKA (reference sequence). In DNA form, the CDR3 reads TGCAGTGCTAGTATACTAGCGGGAGACGTAGTAGATACGCAGTATTTT. Protein: CSASILAGDVVDTQYF.

This clonotype was found a few times. V is TRBV28 and J is TRBJ2-7; 9 bases match TRBD2. With 5 bases clipped from V and 4 bases from J, the junction kept 12 bases outside the gene matches. From germline, CDR1 is MDHEN and CDR2 SYDVKM. This CDR3 has 16 amino acids. The CDR3 loop is CASSARVSGGRYEQYV. CDR3 bases: TGTGCCAGCAGTGCCAGGGTGAGCGGGGGGCGATACGAGCAGTACGTC.

This clonotype was counted ten times or more. This chain links TRBV12-3 or TRBV12-4 with TRBJ1-2; TRBD1 agrees at 10 bases. Unmatched junction bases numbered 6, after V lost 4 bases and J lost 4 bases. The CDR3 totals 15 residues. The CDR3 sequence: CASSSRTGGAYGYTF. DNA of the CDR3: TGTGCCAGCAGTTCCCGGACAGGGGGGGCCTATGGCTACACCTTC.

The genes are TRBV6-8 and TRBJ2-7; no clear D. CDR1 is MNHGY and CDR2 is SAAAGT in the germline V gene. Trimming cost V 5 bases and J 4 bases, with 6 bases left between them. The CDR3 is 11 amino acids. The CDR3 loop is CASSRRYEQYF. CDR3 DNA sequence: TGTGCCAGCAGTCGTCGGTACGAGCAGTACTTC.

This clonotype was recorded a few times. This chain connects TRBV2 to TRBJ2-5; TRBD1 might be the D (6 bases). This CDR3 is built from 13 residues. CDR1 is SNHLY and CDR2 is FYNNEI in the germline V gene. The V end was cut by 6 bases, the J end by 4 bases, with 12 bases between. The CDR3 is CASRQGIGETQYF. Written as DNA, the CDR3 is TGTGCCAGCAGACAGGGTATTGGAGAGACCCAGTACTTC. Full variable domain (remainder filled in from reference TRBV2 and TRBJ2-5): EPEVTQTPSHQVTQMGQEVILRCVPISNHLYFYWYRQILGQKVEFLVSFYNNEISEKSEIFDDQFSVERPDGSNFTLKIRSTKLEDSAMYFCASRQGIGETQYFGPGTRLLVL.

The V and J genes are TRBV6-5 and TRBJ2-1, with a tentative D call TRBD2 (6 bases). The CDR3 totals 17 residues. V dropped 2 bases and J dropped 3 bases, with 17 bases sitting between them. Per the germline V gene, CDR1 is MNHEY and CDR2 is SVGAGI. In DNA, the CDR3 is TGTGCCAGCAGTTACCTTAGCCTCGGGAGACACTACAATGAGCAGTTCTTC. Its protein product is CASSYLSLGRHYNEQFF.

This clonotype was picked up many times. The genes are TRBV5-6 and TRBJ2-7; 10 positions agree with TRBD1. This CDR3 is 15 amino acids long. Per germline, CDR1 SGHDT and CDR2 YYEEEE. The V and J ends lost 2 bases and 3 bases, in that order; junction bases with no gene match: 5. CDR3 loop: CASSLETGGVYEQYF. As DNA, the CDR3 is TGTGCCAGCAGCTTAGAGACAGGGGGCGTCTACGAGCAGTACTTC.

V is TRBV24-1 and J is TRBJ2-5; the D call may be TRBD1 or TRBD2 (5 bases each). Per the germline V gene, CDR1 is KGHDR and CDR2 is SFDVKD. The CDR3 is 12 residues long. With 3 bases removed from V and 7 bases from J, the gap between germline ends came to 8 bases. The CDR3: CATSDPRGTQYF. The CDR3 nucleotides read TGTGCCACCAGTGATCCGAGGGGGACCCAGTACTTC.

This chain uses TRBV28 with TRBJ1-3; D perhaps matches TRBD1 (6 bases). Germline V lookup: CDR1 MDHEN, CDR2 SYDVKM. CDR3 length equals 14 residues. Trimming removed 1 base at V and 7 bases at J, with 11 bases between. This CDR3 reads CASSLYRVGNTIYF. The DNA for the CDR3 is TGTGCCAGCAGTTTATACAGGGTTGGGAACACCATATATTTT.

The chain combines TRBV28 with TRBJ2-2, with 12 bases aligning to TRBD2. The CDR3 totals 16 residues. Germline V gene data show CDR1 as MDHEN and CDR2 as SYDVKM. The V gene end was trimmed by 5 bases and the J gene end by 7 bases; junction bases not matched to a gene: 8. The CDR3 protein is CASSPTSGSSGGELFF. The CDR3 DNA sequence: TGTGCCAGCAGTCCGACTAGCGGGAGTTCAGGCGGGGAGCTGTTTTTT.

A few counts support this clonotype. The chain recombines TRBV14 with TRBJ2-5; tentatively, D is TRBD1 or TRBD2 (6 bases each). This CDR3 has 15 amino acids. Germline CDR1 and CDR2: SGHDN and FVKESK. Deletions cut 4 bases from V and 0 bases from J, with 12 bases between. CDR3 protein: CASSLWRGDQETQYF. Here the CDR3 DNA reads TGTGCCAGCAGCCTTTGGAGGGGGGACCAAGAGACCCAGTACTTC.

A single count supports this clonotype. As DNA, the CDR3 is TGCGCCAGCAGCCCTGTAGGGGATGAGCAGTTCTTC. Amino acid sequence: CASSPVGDEQFF. The gene calls are TRBV4-1 and TRBJ2-1; possible D gene TRBD1, 5 bases. Germline CDR1 and CDR2: MGHRA and YSYEKL. CDR3 length equals 12 residues. With 4 bases removed from V and 8 bases from J, the gap between germline ends came to 9 bases.

This clonotype was counted many times. The J gene is TRBJ2-4, the V gene TRBV7-8; 10 nucleotides align to TRBD1. The CDR3 has 14 amino acids. CDR1 and CDR2 (germline): SGHVS, FQNEAQ. Trimming took 4 bases from V and 8 from J; bases not matched to a gene: 5. This CDR3 is CASSSGQGLDIQYF. CDR3 sequence (DNA): TGTGCCAGCAGCTCGGGACAGGGGTTGGACATTCAGTACTTC.